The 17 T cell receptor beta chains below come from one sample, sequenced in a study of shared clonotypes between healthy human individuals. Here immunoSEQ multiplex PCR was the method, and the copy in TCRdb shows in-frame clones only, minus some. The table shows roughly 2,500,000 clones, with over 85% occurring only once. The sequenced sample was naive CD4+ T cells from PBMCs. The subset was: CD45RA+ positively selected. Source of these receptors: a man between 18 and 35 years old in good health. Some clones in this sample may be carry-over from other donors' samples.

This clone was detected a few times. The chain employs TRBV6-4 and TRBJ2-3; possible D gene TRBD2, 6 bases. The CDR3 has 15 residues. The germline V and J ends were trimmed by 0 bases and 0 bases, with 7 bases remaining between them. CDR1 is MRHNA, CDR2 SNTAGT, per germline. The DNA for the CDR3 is TGTGCCAGCAGTGACTCTGCGGGGAGCACAGATACGCAGTATTTT. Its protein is CASSDSAGSTDTQYF.

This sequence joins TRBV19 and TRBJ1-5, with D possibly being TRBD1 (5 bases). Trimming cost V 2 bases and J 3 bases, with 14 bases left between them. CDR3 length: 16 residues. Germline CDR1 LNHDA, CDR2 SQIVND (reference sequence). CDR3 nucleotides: TGTGCCAGTAGTATATCCGGGGGACGGATCAATCAGCCCCAGCATTTT. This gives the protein CASSISGGRINQPQHF.

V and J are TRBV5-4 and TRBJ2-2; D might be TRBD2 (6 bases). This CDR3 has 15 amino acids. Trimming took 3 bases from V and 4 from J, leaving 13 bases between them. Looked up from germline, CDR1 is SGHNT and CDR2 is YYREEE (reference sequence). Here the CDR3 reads CASSSRDFPTGELFF. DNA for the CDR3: TGTGCCAGCAGCTCACGGGACTTTCCCACCGGGGAGCTGTTTTTT.

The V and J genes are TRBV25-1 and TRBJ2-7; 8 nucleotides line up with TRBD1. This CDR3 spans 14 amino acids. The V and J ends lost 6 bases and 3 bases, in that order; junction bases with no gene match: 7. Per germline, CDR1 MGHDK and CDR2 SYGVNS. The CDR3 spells CASSHSGQDYEQYF. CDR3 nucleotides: TGTGCCAGCAGCCACTCGGGACAGGACTACGAGCAGTACTTC.

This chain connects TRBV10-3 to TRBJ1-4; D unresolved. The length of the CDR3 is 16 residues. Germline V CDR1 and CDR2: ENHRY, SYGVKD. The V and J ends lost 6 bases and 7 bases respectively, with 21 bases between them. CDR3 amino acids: CAISASPGWLGEKLFF. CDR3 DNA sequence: TGTGCCATCAGCGCCTCCCCGGGGTGGCTTGGTGAAAAACTGTTTTTT.

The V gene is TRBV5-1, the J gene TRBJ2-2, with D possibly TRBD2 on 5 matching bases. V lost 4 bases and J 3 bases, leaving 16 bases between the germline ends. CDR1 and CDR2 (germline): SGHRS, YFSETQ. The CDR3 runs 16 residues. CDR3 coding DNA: TGCGCCAGCAGCCTCGGACCCAAGAGGGACACCGGGGAGCTGTTTTTT. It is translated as CASSLGPKRDTGELFF. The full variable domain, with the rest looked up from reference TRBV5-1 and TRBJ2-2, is KAGVTQTPRYLIKTRGQQVTLSCSPISGHRSVSWYQQTPGQGLQFLFEYFSETQRNKGNFPGRFSGRQFSNSRSEMNVSTLELGDSALYLCASSLGPKRDTGELFFGEGSRLTVL.

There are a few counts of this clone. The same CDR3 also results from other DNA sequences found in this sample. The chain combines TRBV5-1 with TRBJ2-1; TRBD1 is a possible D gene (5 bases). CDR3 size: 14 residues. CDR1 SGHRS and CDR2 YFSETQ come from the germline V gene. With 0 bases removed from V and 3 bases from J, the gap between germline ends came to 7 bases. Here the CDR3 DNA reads TGCGCCAGCAGCTTGGGACAGCTCTACAATGAGCAGTTCTTC. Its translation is CASSLGQLYNEQFF.

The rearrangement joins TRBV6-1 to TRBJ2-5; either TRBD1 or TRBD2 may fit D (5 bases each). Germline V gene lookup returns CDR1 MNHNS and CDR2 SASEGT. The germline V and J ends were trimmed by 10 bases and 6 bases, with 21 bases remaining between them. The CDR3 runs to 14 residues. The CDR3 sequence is CATLGVPRSKTQYF. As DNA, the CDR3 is TGTGCCACTCTGGGGGTCCCCAGGTCAAAGACCCAGTACTTC.

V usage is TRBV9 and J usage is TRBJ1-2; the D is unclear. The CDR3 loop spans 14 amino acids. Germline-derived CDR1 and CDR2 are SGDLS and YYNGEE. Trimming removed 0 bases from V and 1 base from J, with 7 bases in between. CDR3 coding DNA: TGTGCCAGCAGCGTAGTAAGGGATAACTATGGCTACACCTTC. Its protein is CASSVVRDNYGYTF. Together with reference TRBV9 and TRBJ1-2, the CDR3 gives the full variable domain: DSGVTQTPKHLITATGQRVTLRCSPRSGDLSVYWYQQSLDQGLQFLIQYYNGEERAKGNILERFSAQQFPDLHSELNLSSLELGDSALYFCASSVVRDNYGYTFGSGTRLTVV.

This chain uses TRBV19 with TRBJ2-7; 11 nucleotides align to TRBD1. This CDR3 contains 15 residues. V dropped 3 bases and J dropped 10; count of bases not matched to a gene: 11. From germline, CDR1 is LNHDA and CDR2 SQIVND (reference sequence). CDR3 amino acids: CASSIVGTGGPPQYF. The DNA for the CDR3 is TGTGCCAGTAGTATTGTCGGGACAGGGGGTCCCCCACAGTACTTC. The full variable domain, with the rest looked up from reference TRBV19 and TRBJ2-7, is DGGITQSPKYLFRKEGQNVTLSCEQNLNHDAMYWYRQDPGQGLRLIYYSQIVNDFQKGDIAEGYSVSREKKESFPLTVTSAQKNPTAFYLCASSIVGTGGPPQYFGPGTRLTVT.

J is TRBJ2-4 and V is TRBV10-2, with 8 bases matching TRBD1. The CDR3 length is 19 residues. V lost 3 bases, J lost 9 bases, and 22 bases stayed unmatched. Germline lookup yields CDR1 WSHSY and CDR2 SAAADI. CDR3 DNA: TGCGCCAGCAGTGACCCAGGGGGTGGACAGGGCCTGAGTTCCGGCATTCAGTACTTC. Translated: CASSDPGGGQGLSSGIQYF.

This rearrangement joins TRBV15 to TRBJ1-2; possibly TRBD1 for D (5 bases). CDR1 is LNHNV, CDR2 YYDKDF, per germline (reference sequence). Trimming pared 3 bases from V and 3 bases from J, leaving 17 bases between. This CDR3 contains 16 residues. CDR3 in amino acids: CATSRRRTGTHYGYTF. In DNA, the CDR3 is TGTGCCACCAGCAGGCGCCGCACCGGGACCCACTATGGCTACACCTTC.

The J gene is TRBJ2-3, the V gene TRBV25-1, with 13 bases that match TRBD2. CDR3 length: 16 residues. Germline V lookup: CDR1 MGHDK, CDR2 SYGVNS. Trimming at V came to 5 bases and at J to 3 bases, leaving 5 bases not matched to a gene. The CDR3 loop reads CASSKPLAGGTDTQYF. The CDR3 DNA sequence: TGTGCCAGCAGTAAACCACTAGCGGGAGGGACAGATACGCAGTATTTT.

The CDR3 coding sequence is TGTGCCAGCAGGCCCGGGACAGGGGGCCACTACGAGCAGTACTTC. Protein product: CASRPGTGGHYEQYF. The chain employs TRBV7-6 and TRBJ2-7; 12 nucleotides align to TRBD1. The germline V gene encodes CDR1 SGHVS and CDR2 FNYEAQ. The V and J ends lost 6 bases and 3 bases, in that order; junction bases with no gene match: 6. This CDR3 region has 15 residues.

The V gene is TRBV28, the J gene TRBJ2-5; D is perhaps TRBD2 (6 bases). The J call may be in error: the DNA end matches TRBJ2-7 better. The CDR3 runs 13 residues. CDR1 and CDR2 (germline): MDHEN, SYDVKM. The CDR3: CASIGGISYEQYF. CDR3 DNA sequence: TGTGCCAGCATAGGAGGGATATCCTACGAGCAGTACTTC.

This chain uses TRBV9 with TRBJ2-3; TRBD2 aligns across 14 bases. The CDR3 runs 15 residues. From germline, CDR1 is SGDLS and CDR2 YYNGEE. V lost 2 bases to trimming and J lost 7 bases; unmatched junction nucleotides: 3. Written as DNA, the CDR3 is TGTGCCAGCAGCGTTGGGACTAGCGGGAGAAATACGCAGTATTTT. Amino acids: CASSVGTSGRNTQYF.

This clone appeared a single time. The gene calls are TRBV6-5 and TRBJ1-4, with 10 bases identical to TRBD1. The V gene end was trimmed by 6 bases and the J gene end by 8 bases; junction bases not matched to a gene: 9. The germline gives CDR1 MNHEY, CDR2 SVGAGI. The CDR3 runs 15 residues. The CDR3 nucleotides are TGTGCCAGCAGACTTAACCGGGACAGGGGCGAAAAACTGTTTTTT. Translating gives CASRLNRDRGEKLFF.